This T cell receptor (beta chain) was sequenced for a study of shared clonotypes between healthy human individuals. With respect to this clone: Its target is not known.

Several immunoSEQ plates received, in even portions, the genomic DNA of each subset. Authors' analysis steps: Junction-only sequences without quality scores were provided by ImmunoSEQ, so filtering was different. This table comes from immunoSEQ multiplex PCR, and its TCRdb copy is limited to in-frame clones, with some not included. D and trimming come from the DNA, and the V and J calls and clone size come from that table. The table includes 450,000 to 500,000 clones, approximately 81% detected once. Germline V gives CDR1 LNHDA, CDR2 SQIVND (reference sequence). V lost 5 bases and J lost 2, with 10 bases in between. CDR3 size: 14 residues. Findings and caveats of the study: Genetic and exposure-history diversity was limited by the few donors.

The chain is built from TRBV19 and TRBJ2-1, with D possibly matching TRBD1 (5 bases). The source is a woman aged 35 to 49 in good health. Some clones in this sample may be carry-over from other donors' samples. The sample consisted of PBMCs. CDR3 protein: CASSWQGTYNEQFF. The CDR3 nucleotides read TGTGCCAGTAGTTGGCAGGGTACCTACAATGAGCAGTTCTTC.